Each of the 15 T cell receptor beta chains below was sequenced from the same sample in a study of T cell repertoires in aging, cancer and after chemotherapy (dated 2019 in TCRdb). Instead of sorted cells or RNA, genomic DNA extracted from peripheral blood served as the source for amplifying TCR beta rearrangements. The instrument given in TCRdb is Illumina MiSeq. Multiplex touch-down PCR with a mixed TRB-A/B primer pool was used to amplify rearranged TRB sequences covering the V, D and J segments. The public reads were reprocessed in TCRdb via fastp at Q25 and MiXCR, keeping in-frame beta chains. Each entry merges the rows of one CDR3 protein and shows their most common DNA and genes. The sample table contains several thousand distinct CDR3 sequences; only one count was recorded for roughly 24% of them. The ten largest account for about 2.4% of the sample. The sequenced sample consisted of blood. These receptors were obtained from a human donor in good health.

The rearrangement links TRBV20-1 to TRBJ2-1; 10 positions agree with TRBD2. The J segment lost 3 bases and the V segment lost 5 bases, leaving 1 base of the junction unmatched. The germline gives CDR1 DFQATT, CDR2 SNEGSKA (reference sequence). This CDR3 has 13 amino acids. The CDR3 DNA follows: TGCAGTGCTTCTAGCGGGGGCTACAATGAGCAGTTCTTC. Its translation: CSASSGGYNEQFF.

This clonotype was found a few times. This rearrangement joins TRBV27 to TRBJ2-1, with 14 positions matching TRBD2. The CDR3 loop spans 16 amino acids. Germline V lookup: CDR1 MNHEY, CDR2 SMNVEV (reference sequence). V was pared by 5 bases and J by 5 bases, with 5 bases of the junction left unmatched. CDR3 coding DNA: TGTGCCAGCAGTACTCGGACTAGCGGGAGGAACAATGAGCAGTTCTTC. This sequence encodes CASSTRTSGRNNEQFF.

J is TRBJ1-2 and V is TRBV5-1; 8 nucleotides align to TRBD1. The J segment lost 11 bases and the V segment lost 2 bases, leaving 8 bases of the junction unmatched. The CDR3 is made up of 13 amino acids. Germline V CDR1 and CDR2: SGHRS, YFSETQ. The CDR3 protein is CASSFGQGLSYTF. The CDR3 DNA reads TGCGCCAGCAGCTTCGGACAGGGTTTGTCTTACACCTTC.

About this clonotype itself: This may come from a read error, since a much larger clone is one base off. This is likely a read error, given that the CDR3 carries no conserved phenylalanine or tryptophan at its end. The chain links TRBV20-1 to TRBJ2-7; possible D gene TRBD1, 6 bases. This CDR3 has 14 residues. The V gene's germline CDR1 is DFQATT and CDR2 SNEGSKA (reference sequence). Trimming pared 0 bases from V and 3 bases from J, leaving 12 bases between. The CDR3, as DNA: TGCAGTGCTAGAGATCGAGACAGGCGCTACGAGCAGTACCTC. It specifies CSARDRDRRYEQYL.

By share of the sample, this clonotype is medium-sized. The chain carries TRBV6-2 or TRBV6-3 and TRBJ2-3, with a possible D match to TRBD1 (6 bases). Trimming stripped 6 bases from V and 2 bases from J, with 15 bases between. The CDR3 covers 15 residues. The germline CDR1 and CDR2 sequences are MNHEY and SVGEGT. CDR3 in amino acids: CASRTGTFSTDTQYF. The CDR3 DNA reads TGTGCCAGCAGAACCGGGACATTCTCCACAGATACGCAGTATTTT.

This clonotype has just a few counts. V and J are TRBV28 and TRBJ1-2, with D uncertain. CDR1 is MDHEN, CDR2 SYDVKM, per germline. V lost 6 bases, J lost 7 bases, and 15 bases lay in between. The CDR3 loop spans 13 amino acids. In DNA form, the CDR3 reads TGTGCCAGCAGGGAATCTGGGTTTTCTGGCTACACCTTC. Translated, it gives CASRESGFSGYTF.

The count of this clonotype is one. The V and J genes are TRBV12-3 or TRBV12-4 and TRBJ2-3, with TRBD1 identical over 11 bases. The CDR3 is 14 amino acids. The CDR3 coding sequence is TGTGCTAGTGGTGTGGGACAGGGGGAAGATACGCAGTATTTT. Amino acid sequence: CASGVGQGEDTQYF.

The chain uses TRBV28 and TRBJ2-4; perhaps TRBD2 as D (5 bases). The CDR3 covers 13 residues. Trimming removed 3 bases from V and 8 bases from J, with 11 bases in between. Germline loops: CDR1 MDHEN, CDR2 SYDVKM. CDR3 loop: CASSLQRWDIQYF. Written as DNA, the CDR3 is TGTGCCAGCAGTTTGCAGCGGTGGGACATTCAGTACTTC.

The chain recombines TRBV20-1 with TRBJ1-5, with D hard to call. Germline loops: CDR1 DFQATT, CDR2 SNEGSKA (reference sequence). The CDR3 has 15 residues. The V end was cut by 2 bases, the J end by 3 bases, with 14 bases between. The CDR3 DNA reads TGCAGTGCTAGAAACCTCGGACTCCACAATCAGCCCCAGCATTTT. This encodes CSARNLGLHNQPQHF.

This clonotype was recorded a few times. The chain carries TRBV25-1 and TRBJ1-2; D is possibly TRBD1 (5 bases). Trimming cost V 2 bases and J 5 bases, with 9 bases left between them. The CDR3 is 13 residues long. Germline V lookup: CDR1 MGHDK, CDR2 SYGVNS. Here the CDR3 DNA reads TGTGCCAGCAGTGAACCGGGGCCTTATGGCTACACCTTC. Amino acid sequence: CASSEPGPYGYTF.

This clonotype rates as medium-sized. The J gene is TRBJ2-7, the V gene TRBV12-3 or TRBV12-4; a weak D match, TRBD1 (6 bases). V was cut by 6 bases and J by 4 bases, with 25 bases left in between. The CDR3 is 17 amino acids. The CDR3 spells CASSQLTGPPMSYEQYF. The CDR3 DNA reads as TGTGCCAGCAGCCAACTGACAGGTCCCCCGATGTCTTACGAGCAGTACTTC.

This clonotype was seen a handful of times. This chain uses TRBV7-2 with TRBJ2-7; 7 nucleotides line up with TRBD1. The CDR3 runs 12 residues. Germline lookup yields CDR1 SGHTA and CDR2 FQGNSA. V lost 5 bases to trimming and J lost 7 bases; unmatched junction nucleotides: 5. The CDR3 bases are TGTGCCAGCAGCGCGTACAGGGGAGAGCAGTACTTC. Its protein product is CASSAYRGEQYF. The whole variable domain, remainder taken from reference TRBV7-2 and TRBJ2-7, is GAGVSQSPSNKVTEKGKDVELRCDPISGHTALYWYRQSLGQGLEFLIYFQGNSAPDKSGLPSDRFSAERTGGSVSTLTIQRTQQEDSAVYLCASSAYRGEQYFGPGTRLTVT.

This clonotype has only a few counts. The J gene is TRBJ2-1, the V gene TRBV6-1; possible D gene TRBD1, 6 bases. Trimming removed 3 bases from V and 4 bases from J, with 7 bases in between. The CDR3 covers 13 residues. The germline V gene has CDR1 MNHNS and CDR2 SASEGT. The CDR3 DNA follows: TGTGCCAGCAGTGAGGACAGTTACAATGAGCAGTTCTTC. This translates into CASSEDSYNEQFF.

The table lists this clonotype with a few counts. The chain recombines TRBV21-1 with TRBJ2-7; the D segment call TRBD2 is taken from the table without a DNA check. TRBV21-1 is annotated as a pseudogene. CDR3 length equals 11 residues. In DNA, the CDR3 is TGTGCCAGCACCTCCAGCTACGAGCAGTACTTC. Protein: CASTSSYEQYF.

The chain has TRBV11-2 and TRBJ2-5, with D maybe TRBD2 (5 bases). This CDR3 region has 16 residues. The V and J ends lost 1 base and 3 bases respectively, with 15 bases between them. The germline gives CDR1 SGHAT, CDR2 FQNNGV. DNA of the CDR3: TGTGCCAGCAGCTTAGGCGGCGGGCCACTCAAAGAGACCCAGTACTTC. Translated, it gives CASSLGGGPLKETQYF.